The following is a TCR beta chain sequence with its context. This entry belongs to a study of shared clonotypes between healthy human individuals. The length of the CDR3 is 15 residues. Germline lookup yields CDR1 SGHRS and CDR2 YFSETQ. V was pared by 0 bases and J by 6 bases, with 13 bases between. The assay was immunoSEQ multiplex PCR, and TCRdb's table has in-frame clones only and misses some. Here the sample spans 2 million to 2.5 million clones, over 85% being singletons. This receptor was taken from a man aged 18 to 29 in good health. Some clones in this sample may be carry-over from other donors' samples. What was sequenced was naive CD4+ T cells from PBMCs. The subset here: CD45RA+ positively selected. J is TRBJ2-1 and V is TRBV5-1; tentative D call: TRBD2 (5 bases). The CDR3 sequence: CASSLAGVGSNEQFF. CDR3 DNA sequence: TGCGCCAGCAGCTTGGCCGGGGTTGGTAGCAATGAGCAGTTCTTC.